The entry below describes one T cell receptor beta chain. This specimen belongs to a study of CD8 T cells in ankylosing spondylitis. CDR1 is MGHRA, CDR2 YSYEKL, per germline. The CDR3 loop spans 14 amino acids. Trimming stripped 1 base from V and 1 base from J, with 7 bases between. MiXCR, applied by TCRdb to the 5' RACE reads, yields one record per CDR3 protein. The table records some 200,000 distinct CDR3 sequences, around 13% of them present only once. The V and J genes are TRBV4-1 and TRBJ1-1; no definite D call. Sequenced sample: blood, either unsorted or a sorted T cell fraction (not recorded which). This TCR was recovered from a male donor with ankylosing spondylitis or in good health (not recorded which). The CDR3: CASSQVSGNTEAFF. Written as DNA, the CDR3 is TGCGCCAGCAGCCAAGTATCAGGGAACACTGAAGCTTTCTTT.